This T cell receptor beta chain stems from a study of HIV-infected patients and healthy controls. Study outcomes and limitations: The seeming recovery of the Gini index after therapy in HIV-infected patients vanished in size-matched data. Eight alpha and eight beta V genes differed significantly in mean usage between HIV-infected patients and controls. Compared with controls, mean Gini indices were significantly raised in HIV-infected repertoires, possibly indicating oligoclonality.

Alpha and beta constant-region primers primed reverse transcription of approximately 500 ng RNA. Alpha and beta chain libraries were made separately by chain-specific third strand synthesis with multiplexing indices. A single primer pair per chain amplified all rearrangements, with per-molecule barcodes. Each CDR3 protein is one row after TCRdb ran MiXCR on the 5' RACE reads. The table lists 10,000 to 15,000 distinct CDR3 sequences, under 6.5% of them singletons, with approximately 3.7% in the top ten. In this sample, this clonotype is medium-sized. No antigen is known for it. This CDR3 is 16 amino acids long. Trimming removed 1 base at V and 7 bases at J, with 18 bases between. Germline assignment: CDR1 MNHEY and CDR2 SMNVEV (reference sequence). All unsorted peripheral T cells were captured because whole blood was used without fractionation.

The receptor was isolated from an adult in good health. Sample: blood. The chain is built from TRBV27 and TRBJ2-3; D uncertain. The CDR3: CASSLYAARSGYTQYF. CDR3 bases: TGTGCCAGCAGTTTATACGCAGCCCGCTCAGGCTATACGCAGTATTTT.